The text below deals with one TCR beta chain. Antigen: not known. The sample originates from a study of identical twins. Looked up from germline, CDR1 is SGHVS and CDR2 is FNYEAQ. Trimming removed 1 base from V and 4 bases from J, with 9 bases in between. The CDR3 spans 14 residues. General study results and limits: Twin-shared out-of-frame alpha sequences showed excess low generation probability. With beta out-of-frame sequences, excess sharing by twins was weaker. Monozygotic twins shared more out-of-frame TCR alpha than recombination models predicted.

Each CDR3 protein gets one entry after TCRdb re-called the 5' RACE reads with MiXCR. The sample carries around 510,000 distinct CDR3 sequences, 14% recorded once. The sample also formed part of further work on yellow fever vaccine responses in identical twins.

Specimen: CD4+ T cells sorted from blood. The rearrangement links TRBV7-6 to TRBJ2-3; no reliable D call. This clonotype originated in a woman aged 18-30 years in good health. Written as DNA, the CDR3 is TGTGCCAGCAGCTTAGGCAGGCGCCCAGATACGCAGTATTTT. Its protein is CASSLGRRPDTQYF.